This T cell receptor beta chain was retrieved from a study of blood T cells in healthy people across ages. Study findings and constraints: Unsorted PBMCs ruled out conclusive naive versus antigen-experienced comparison.

The CDR3 is 14 amino acids. V lost 8 bases and J lost 1, with 15 bases in between. Per germline, CDR1 MDHEN and CDR2 SYDVKM. A second PCR of 7 to 11 cycles used a sample-barcoded 5' primer and a J-beta primer mix. TCRdb re-analysed the 5' RACE reads in MiXCR, keeping a single row per CDR3 protein. The table lists 1 million or so distinct CDR3 sequences, around 27% of them singletons. This clonotype was observed a few times. Its antigen remains unknown. These same records also appear under a second study, on T cells of mothers and their children.

Sequencing used blood. The TCR comes from a girl aged 2 to 9 in good health. The genes are TRBV28 and TRBJ2-7, with D tentatively TRBD1 or TRBD2 (7 bases each). CDR3 protein: CASWAGGGSYEQYF. The DNA for the CDR3 is TGTGCCAGCTGGGCAGGGGGAGGGTCCTACGAGCAGTACTTC. The whole variable domain, remainder taken from reference TRBV28 and TRBJ2-7, is DVKVTQSSRYLVKRTGEKVFLECVQDMDHENMFWYRQDPGLGLRLIYFSYDVKMKEKGDIPEGYSVSREKKERFSLILESASTNQTSMYLCASWAGGGSYEQYFGPGTRLTVT.